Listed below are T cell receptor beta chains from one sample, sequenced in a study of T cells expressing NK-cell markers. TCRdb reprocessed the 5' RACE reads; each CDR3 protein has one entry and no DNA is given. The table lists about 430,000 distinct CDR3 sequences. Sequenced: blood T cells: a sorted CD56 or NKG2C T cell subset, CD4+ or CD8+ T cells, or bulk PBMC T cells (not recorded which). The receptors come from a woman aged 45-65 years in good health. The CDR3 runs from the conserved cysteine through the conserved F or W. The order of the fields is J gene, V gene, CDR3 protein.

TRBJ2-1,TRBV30,CAWSRGTARNEQFF
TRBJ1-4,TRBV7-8,CASSPTSATNEKLFF
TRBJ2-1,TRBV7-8,CASSSLRAGRRQFF
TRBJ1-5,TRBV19,CASRNDRGNQPQHF
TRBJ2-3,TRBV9,CASSGRRNSGLLTDTQYF
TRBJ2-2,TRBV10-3,CAISTEGKTGELFF
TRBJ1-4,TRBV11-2,CASSLGREAEKLFF
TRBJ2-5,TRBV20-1,CSARPGRAQETQYF
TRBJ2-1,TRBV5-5,CASSGGQGVNEQFF
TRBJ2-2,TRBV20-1,CSARDPGQADTGELFF
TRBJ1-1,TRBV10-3,CAIRTGTEAFF
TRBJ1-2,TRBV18,CASSLTGTGIYGYTF
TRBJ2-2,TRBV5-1,CASSLGTASMGELFF
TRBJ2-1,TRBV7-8,CASSKGGQVDGEQFF
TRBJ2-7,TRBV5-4,CASSQSTGRAISYEQYF
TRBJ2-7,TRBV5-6,CASRETGTGGSYEQYF
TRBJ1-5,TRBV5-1,CASSETGTGNQPQHF
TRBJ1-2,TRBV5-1,CASRPGGGQEGYTF
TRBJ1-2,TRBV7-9,CASSLSSGQHYGYTF
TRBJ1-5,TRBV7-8,CASSLLWDYRQPQHF
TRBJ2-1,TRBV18,CASSPPGEPAGQFF
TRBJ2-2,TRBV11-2,CASSRYGLASKTGELFF
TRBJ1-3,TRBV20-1,CSAPWGNTIYF
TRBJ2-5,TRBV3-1,CASSQGARRTQYF
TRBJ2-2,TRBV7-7,CASSLRQNTGELFF
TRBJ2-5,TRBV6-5,CASSYQVGETQYF
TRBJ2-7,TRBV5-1,CASSLGQADGGEQYF
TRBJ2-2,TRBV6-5,CASSYGASGRTGELFF
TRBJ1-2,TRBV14,CASSQEVSQYGYTF
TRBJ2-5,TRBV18,CASSPRVTQETQYF
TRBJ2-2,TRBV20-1,CSARDRPSPGELFF
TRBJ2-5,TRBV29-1,CSVGSGKGTQYF
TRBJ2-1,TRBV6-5,CASSPRGRGGMYEQFF
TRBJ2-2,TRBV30,CAWSVRGTRTGELFF
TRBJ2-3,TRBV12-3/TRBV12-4,CASSPQGSPVDTQYF
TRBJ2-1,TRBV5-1,CASSLAAGRSYNEQFF
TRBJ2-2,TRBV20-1,CSARDSGGSRELFF
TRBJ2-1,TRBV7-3,CASSLFSREQFF
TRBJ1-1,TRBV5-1,CASSLTGKGLNTEAFF
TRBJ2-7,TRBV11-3,CASSLWAAGSYEQYF
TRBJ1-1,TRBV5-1,CASSAGFVGTEAFF
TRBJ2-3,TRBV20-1,CSASFGTGVNTDTQYF
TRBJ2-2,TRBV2,CASSEEGTTGELFF
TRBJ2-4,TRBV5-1,CASSDGRAAKNIQYF
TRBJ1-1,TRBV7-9,CASSLRDKRQNTEAFF
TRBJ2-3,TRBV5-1,CASSLYIRGTDTQYF
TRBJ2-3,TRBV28,CASSPLSRADTQYF
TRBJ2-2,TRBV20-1,CSARGTSLGTGELFF
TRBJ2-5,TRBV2,CASSEARGVRETQYF
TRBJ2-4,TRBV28,CASSPAGAKNIQYF
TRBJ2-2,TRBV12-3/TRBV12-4,CASSGGVGELFF